This TCR beta chain was observed in a study of glioma-infiltrating T cells. Study-level points and caveats: CDR3 overlap between tissue and blood was very small. Above-expected tissue-blood divergence occurred in all gliomas, most in low-grade ones.

V dropped 0 bases and J dropped 2 bases, with 11 bases sitting between them. Germline V gene lookup returns CDR1 MNHEY and CDR2 SVGEGT. This CDR3 is built from 16 residues. TCR alpha and beta CDR3 regions were amplified from RNA using iRepertoire nested multiplex PCR. For one-step reverse transcription and amplification, 100-400 ng of tissue mRNA or PBMC total RNA was used. Each CDR3 protein gets one entry after TCRdb re-called the multiplex PCR reads with MiXCR. The table lists a few thousand distinct CDR3 sequences, approximately 35% of them singletons. This clonotype is categorized as large (0.1 to 1%). Its antigen is currently unknown.

The sequenced sample consisted of glioma tissue, nonneoplastic brain tissue, or PBMCs (not recorded which). This chain uses TRBV6-2 or TRBV6-3 with TRBJ1-5; D unclear. The source is a human donor with low-grade glioma or glioblastoma, undergoing nonglioma brain surgery, or in good health (not recorded which). The CDR3: CASSYSSQTGNQPQHF. The CDR3 DNA reads TGTGCCAGCAGTTACTCGAGTCAGACGGGCAATCAGCCCCAGCATTTT.